This note documents a single TCR beta chain sequence. Naive CD8 cells lacked CD45RO, underwent positive selection for CCR7 and left out terminally differentiated effector memory CD45RA+ cells. This sample was included in a study of shared clonotypes between healthy human individuals. Every subset's genomic DNA went evenly onto several immunoSEQ plates. Profiled with immunoSEQ multiplex PCR; TCRdb holds only in-frame clones, not every one. The repertoire holds about 2,200,000 clones, with approximately 94% as singletons. The sample consisted of naive CD8+ T cells from PBMCs. The sequence came from a man aged 18 to 29 in good health. Some clones in this sample may be carry-over from other donors' samples.

The CDR3 loop reads CASRSQGYEQYF. Written as DNA, the CDR3 is TGTGCCAGCAGATCACAGGGCTACGAGCAGTACTTC. The chain couples TRBV7-2 to TRBJ2-7, with D perhaps matching TRBD1 (6 bases). Per germline, CDR1 SGHTA and CDR2 FQGNSA. Trimming stripped 6 bases from V and 3 bases from J, with 9 bases between. The CDR3 totals 12 residues.